The text below deals with one TCR beta chain. Its antigen remains unknown. This sample also contains other DNA sequences that code for the same CDR3. This specimen comes from a study of shared clonotypes between healthy human individuals. It was 150 to 250 ng DNA, around 32,000 T cell genomes, that sorted-subset replicate PCRs used. Original processing notes: Filtering differed for immunoSEQ, which gave only junction sequences without quality scores. Only in-frame clones appear in the TCRdb table, and some are missing; sequencing was by immunoSEQ multiplex PCR. That table is the source of V, J and clone size, and D and trimming were worked out from the DNA. The sample holds about 800,000 clones, 95% to 97% seen once. Whole-study findings and limits: Unshared clonotypes carried lower generation probabilities than those common to all four donors.

The CDR3 is 14 amino acids. From germline, CDR1 is SGHRS and CDR2 YFSETQ. The V and J ends lost 0 bases and 5 bases respectively, with 8 bases between them. CD45RO-negative CD8 cells positively selected for CCR7 made up the naive population, which excluded terminally differentiated effector memory CD45RA+ cells. V is TRBV5-1 and J is TRBJ2-2; D call uncertain. Source material: naive CD8+ T cells sorted from blood. The sequence was obtained from a man aged 25-45 years in good health. CDR3 sequence (DNA): TGCGCCAGCAGCTTGGAGGGTGGGACCGGGGAGCTGTTTTTT. It translates to CASSLEGGTGELFF.